This T cell receptor (beta chain) was obtained from a study of vaccination effects on CD4 cells after COVID-19. Study background: Either the BNT162b2 or mRNA-1273 vaccine was given to participants in two doses.

TCRdb keeps only in-frame clones here, not all; method: immunoSEQ multiplex PCR. The sample lists tens of thousands of clones, approximately 74% seen once, with approximately 1.7% in the top ten. Comments on this clone: The antigen is not known.

Germline assignment: CDR1 LGHNT and CDR2 FRNRAP. The length of the CDR3 is 15 residues. Trimming took 7 bases from V and 0 from J; bases not matched to a gene: 3. Sequencing in the ViraFEST assay came after antigen-specific CD4+ T cells had been expanded with viral peptide pools, which were used to stimulate PBMC. The culture ran for 10 days, and then CD4+ T cells were isolated. The receptor was isolated from a human donor who received a COVID-19 vaccine. The gene calls are TRBV12-5 and TRBJ1-6; TRBD1 matches 7 bases. Sequences were derived from CD4+ T cells from PBMCs cultured with HCoV-229E spike peptides, sampled before COVID-19 vaccination. For the CDR3, the DNA is TGTGCTAGTGCCCAGGGGGACTCCTATAATTCACCCCTCCACTTT. Its protein product is CASAQGDSYNSPLHF.